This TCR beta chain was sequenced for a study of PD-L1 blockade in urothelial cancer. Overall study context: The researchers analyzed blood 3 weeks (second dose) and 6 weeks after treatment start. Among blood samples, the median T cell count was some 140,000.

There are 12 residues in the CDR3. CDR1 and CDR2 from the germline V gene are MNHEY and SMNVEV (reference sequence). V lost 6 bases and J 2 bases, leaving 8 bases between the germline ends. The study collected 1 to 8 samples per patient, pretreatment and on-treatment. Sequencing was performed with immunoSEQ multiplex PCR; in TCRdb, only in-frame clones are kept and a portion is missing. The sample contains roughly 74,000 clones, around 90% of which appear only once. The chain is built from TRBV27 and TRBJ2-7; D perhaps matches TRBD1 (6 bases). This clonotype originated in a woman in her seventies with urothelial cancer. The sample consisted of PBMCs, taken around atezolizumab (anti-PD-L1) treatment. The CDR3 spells CASSRTAYEQYF. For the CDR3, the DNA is TGTGCCAGCAGCCGGACAGCCTACGAGCAGTACTTC.